The 24 T cell receptor beta chains given below trace back to one sample, sequenced in a study of blood T cell repertoires in COVID-19. Measured with immunoSEQ multiplex PCR; TCRdb has only the in-frame clones, and not every one. In the table there are 58,000 or so clones, 78% of which are singletons. The sample consisted of peripheral blood. These receptors were taken from a human donor in a cohort sampled during active COVID-19.

The chain uses TRBV5-1 and TRBJ2-7; TRBD1 is a possible D gene (6 bases). There are 14 residues in the CDR3. Trimming left V 5 bases short and J 0 bases short, with 12 bases between. The germline gives CDR1 SGHRS, CDR2 YFSETQ. This CDR3 is CASRWTDSSYEQYF. In nucleotides, the CDR3 is TGCGCCAGCAGGTGGACGGACAGCTCCTACGAGCAGTACTTC.

V is TRBV9 and J is TRBJ1-2; 8 positions agree with TRBD1. The germline gives CDR1 SGDLS, CDR2 YYNGEE. V lost 4 bases, J lost 4 bases, and 6 bases stayed unmatched. The CDR3 is 14 residues long. CDR3 DNA sequence: TGTGCCAGCAGCCAACAGGGGGTGAGCTATGGCTACACCTTC. Protein product: CASSQQGVSYGYTF.

This chain joins TRBV6-2 or TRBV6-3 and TRBJ1-5; no reliable D call. The germline CDR1 and CDR2 sequences are MNHEY and SVGEGT. This CDR3 region has 15 residues. Trimming took 2 bases from V and 4 from J, leaving 12 bases between them. CDR3 sequence: CASSYRHSANQPQHF. The CDR3 nucleotides read TGTGCCAGCAGTTACCGCCATAGTGCAAATCAGCCCCAGCATTTT.

This clone appeared a few times. The genes are TRBV5-3 and TRBJ2-5, with TRBD1 identical over 11 bases. TRBV5-3 is an ORF, with its function uncertain. Trimming at V came to 0 bases and at J to 8 bases, leaving 9 bases not matched to a gene. CDR3 length: 16 amino acids. The CDR3 DNA reads as TGTGCCAGAAGCTTGGACGGACAGGGGGCGCGGTGTACCCAGTACTTC. Translating it yields CARSLDGQGARCTQYF.

The chain combines TRBV7-2 with TRBJ2-7; the match to TRBD1 covers 8 bases. This CDR3 comprises 14 residues. Germline values: CDR1 SGHTA, CDR2 FQGNSA. V was clipped by 5 bases and J by 0 bases; unmatched bases: 3. The CDR3 region is CASSPGTGSYEQYF. CDR3 DNA sequence: TGTGCCAGCAGCCCCGGGACAGGCTCCTACGAGCAGTACTTC. Complete variable domain (other parts from reference TRBV7-2 and TRBJ2-7): GAGVSQSPSNKVTEKGKDVELRCDPISGHTALYWYRQSLGQGLEFLIYFQGNSAPDKSGLPSDRFSAERTGGSVSTLTIQRTQQEDSAVYLCASSPGTGSYEQYFGPGTRLTVT.

This chain connects TRBV28 to TRBJ2-7; TRBD2 aligns across 10 bases. CDR3 length: 14 amino acids. After removal of 2 bases from V and 5 bases from J, the junction contained 3 bases not matched to a gene. CDR1 is MDHEN, CDR2 SYDVKM, per germline. CDR3 DNA: TGTGCCAGCAGTTTACTAGCGGGAGTTAACGAGCAGTACTTC. As protein: CASSLLAGVNEQYF.

This clone was detected only once. This chain joins TRBV6-1 and TRBJ1-2; D call uncertain. The germline V gene has CDR1 MNHNS and CDR2 SASEGT. Trimming removed 0 bases at V and 7 bases at J, with 18 bases between. The CDR3 length is 16 residues. The CDR3 nucleotides read TGTGCCAGCAGTGAAGCCGTGGGCGGAGGGAGCGGTGGCTACACCTTC. Encoded protein: CASSEAVGGGSGGYTF.

The chain is built from TRBV14 and TRBJ1-1, with TRBD1 identical over 9 bases. V shed 1 base, J shed 3 bases, and the junction held 6 bases outside the gene matches. The CDR3 runs 16 residues. Germline assignment: CDR1 SGHDN and CDR2 FVKESK. CDR3 nucleotide sequence: TGTGCCAGCAGCCAAGGATCGGGACAGGGCTACACTGAAGCTTTCTTT. This sequence encodes CASSQGSGQGYTEAFF.

The rearrangement joins TRBV30 to TRBJ1-2; the match to TRBD1 covers 7 bases. CDR1 is GTSNPN and CDR2 is SVGIG in the germline V gene (reference sequence). This CDR3 spans 11 amino acids. V gave up 5 bases and J gave up 12 bases; unmatched junction bases: 9. As DNA, the CDR3 is TGTGCCTGGGGACAGGTCCTCCGAAACACCTTC. It encodes CAWGQVLRNTF.

The chain's CDR3 is CASNEDGWDEQFF. The CDR3 DNA sequence: TGTGCCAGCAACGAGGATGGGTGGGATGAGCAGTTCTTC. The chain combines TRBV5-5 with TRBJ2-1; unclear D gene. The germline V and J ends were trimmed by 6 bases and 8 bases, with 15 bases remaining between them. The CDR3 contains 13 residues. Germline lookup yields CDR1 SGHKS and CDR2 YYEKEE (reference sequence).

The chain is built from TRBV28 and TRBJ1-6; 8 nucleotides align to TRBD1. V shed 10 bases and J 8 bases; nucleotides not matched to a gene: 13. Germline V gene lookup returns CDR1 MDHEN and CDR2 SYDVKM. CDR3 length equals 15 residues. The CDR3 DNA reads as TGTGCCACCCGCCACCGGACAGGGATATATTCACCCCTCCACTTT. It translates to CATRHRTGIYSPLHF. The full variable domain, its missing parts supplied by reference TRBV28 and TRBJ1-6, is DVKVTQSSRYLVKRTGEKVFLECVQDMDHENMFWYRQDPGLGLRLIYFSYDVKMKEKGDIPEGYSVSREKKERFSLILESASTNQTSMYLCATRHRTGIYSPLHFGNGTRLTVT.

V usage is TRBV6-6 and J usage is TRBJ1-1; 9 bases align to TRBD1. Trimming at V came to 6 bases and at J to 8 bases, leaving 7 bases not matched to a gene. The CDR3 length is 13 residues. CDR1 MNHNY and CDR2 SVGAGI come from the germline V gene (reference sequence). The CDR3, as DNA: TGTGCCAGCAGCGAACAGGGGGCCCGGGAAGCTTTCTTT. Encoded protein: CASSEQGAREAFF.

The rearrangement uses TRBV4-3 and TRBJ2-7, with 9 bases fitting TRBD1. The CDR3 is made up of 16 amino acids. V lost 0 bases to trimming and J lost 2 bases; unmatched junction nucleotides: 5. The germline V gene encodes CDR1 LGHNA and CDR2 YSLEER. DNA of the CDR3: TGCGCCAGCAGCCAAGAACAGGGGGCGGTTACCTACGAGCAGTACTTC. It specifies CASSQEQGAVTYEQYF.

The chain couples TRBV7-9 to TRBJ1-1, with D unresolved. V was pared by 6 bases and J by 3 bases, with 11 bases between. The CDR3 runs to 13 residues. CDR1 SEHNR and CDR2 FQNEAQ come from the germline V gene (reference sequence). CDR3 bases: TGTGCCAGCAGGGTGCTAGAGGACACTGAAGCTTTCTTT. As protein: CASRVLEDTEAFF.

DNA for the CDR3: TGTGCCAGCAGGAAACAGGAATCTGGGGCCAACGTCCTGACTTTC. Protein sequence: CASRKQESGANVLTF. The chain uses TRBV2 and TRBJ2-6; perhaps TRBD1 as D (5 bases). Germline V gene lookup returns CDR1 SNHLY and CDR2 FYNNEI. Deletions cut 6 bases from V and 1 base from J, with 10 bases between. The CDR3 spans 15 residues.

The chain has TRBV27 and TRBJ2-7; weak D call: TRBD1 (6 bases). The germline gives CDR1 MNHEY, CDR2 SMNVEV (reference sequence). Trimming removed 5 bases at V and 7 bases at J, with 15 bases between. The CDR3 has 13 amino acids. The CDR3 spells CASSTTGSGEQYF. For the CDR3, the DNA is TGTGCCAGCAGTACCACAGGGTCGGGAGAGCAGTACTTC.

The CDR3, as DNA: TGTGCCAGTATGGGGACAGCTCCACAAACCCTTTACGGGGCCCCGATTAACTATGGCTACACCTTC. Its translation: CASMGTAPQTLYGAPINYGYTF. This chain joins TRBV19 and TRBJ1-2, with 7 bases lining up with TRBD1. Germline assignment: CDR1 LNHDA and CDR2 SQIVND (reference sequence). This CDR3 spans 22 amino acids. The V gene end was trimmed by 7 bases and the J gene end by 1 base; junction bases not matched to a gene: 30.

This clone appeared a single time. This chain connects TRBV18 to TRBJ2-6; D might be TRBD2 (6 bases). The V and J ends lost 3 bases and 4 bases respectively, with 10 bases between them. CDR1 and CDR2 from the germline V gene are KGHSH and LQKENI. The CDR3 totals 15 residues. The CDR3 DNA sequence: TGTGCCAGCTCACCCCCCCGGGGGGGGGCCAACGTCCTGACTTTC. Amino acid sequence: CASSPPRGGANVLTF.

The chain links TRBV18 to TRBJ1-6, with TRBD1 matching over 7 bases. V lost 1 base and J lost 1; bases outside the gene matches: 10. The CDR3 length is 19 residues. Per germline, CDR1 KGHSH and CDR2 LQKENI. The CDR3 sequence: CASSPRTGGSRSYNSPLHF. The CDR3 bases are TGTGCCAGCTCACCACGGACAGGCGGGTCAAGGTCCTATAATTCACCCCTCCACTTT.

CDR3 amino acids: CASRGGYEELFF. CDR3 DNA: TGTGCCAGCAGGGGGGGGTACGAGGAGCTGTTTTTT. This chain connects TRBV6-6 to TRBJ2-2; 7 positions agree with TRBD2. The trim removed 6 bases at V and 10 bases at J, leaving 5 bases unmatched. Germline V gene sequence: CDR1 MNHNY, CDR2 SVGAGI (reference sequence). The CDR3 is made up of 12 amino acids.

The rearrangement uses TRBV28 and TRBJ1-4; 8 positions match TRBD1. Germline V lookup: CDR1 MDHEN, CDR2 SYDVKM. Germline trimming cut 5 bases from V and 7 bases from J; bases unmatched to any gene: 9. This CDR3 region has 15 residues. The CDR3 sequence is CASSIAQGAGEKLFF. CDR3 bases: TGTGCCAGCAGTATCGCCCAGGGGGCGGGTGAAAAACTGTTTTTT.

The genes are TRBV7-8 and TRBJ2-5; 8 bases match TRBD2. CDR1 and CDR2 (germline): SGHVS, FQNEAQ. J was trimmed by 5 bases and V by 5 bases; bases with no gene match: 10. This CDR3 is 15 amino acids long. The DNA for the CDR3 is TGTGCCAGCAGCCCTCAGCGGGGGACCTTCGAGACCCAGTACTTC. Protein sequence: CASSPQRGTFETQYF.

The chain combines TRBV13 with TRBJ2-7, with 9 bases aligning to TRBD1. The germline V gene has CDR1 PRHDT and CDR2 FYEKMQ (reference sequence). This CDR3 has 13 amino acids. After removal of 4 bases from V and 6 bases from J, the junction contained 4 bases not matched to a gene. The CDR3 DNA is TGTGCCAGCAGCTCCCGGGACAGGGTCGAGCAGTACTTC. The encoded protein is CASSSRDRVEQYF. Full variable domain (remainder filled in from reference TRBV13 and TRBJ2-7): AAGVIQSPRHLIKEKRETATLKCYPIPRHDTVYWYQQGPGQDPQFLISFYEKMQSDKGSIPDRFSAQQFSDYHSELNMSSLELGDSALYFCASSSRDRVEQYFGPGTRLTVT.

V gene TRBV5-6 combines with J gene TRBJ1-2; 7 nucleotides agree with TRBD1. The V gene's germline CDR1 is SGHDT and CDR2 YYEEEE. J gave up 4 bases and V 5 bases, and 8 bases lay outside the gene matches. This CDR3 comprises 14 residues. The CDR3 sequence: CASSSRGMSYGYTF. For the CDR3, the DNA is TGTGCCAGCAGTTCCAGGGGGATGAGCTATGGCTACACCTTC. The entire variable domain, with the rest obtained from reference TRBV5-6 and TRBJ1-2, is as follows: DAGVTQSPTHLIKTRGQQVTLRCSPKSGHDTVSWYQQALGQGPQFIFQYYEEEERQRGNFPDRFSGHQFPNYSSELNVNALLLGDSALYLCASSSRGMSYGYTFGSGTRLTVV.